The source of this T cell receptor beta chain is a study of blood T cell repertoires in COVID-19. Study-wide background: The United States, Italy and Spain provided the acute and convalescent COVID-19 samples.

The V and J ends lost 5 bases and 7 bases, in that order; junction bases with no gene match: 6. CDR1 and CDR2 from the germline V gene are SGHRS and YFSETQ. This CDR3 is 14 amino acids long. Per the original data handling: How many nucleated cells were present was estimated from reference gene primer amplification. The assay was immunoSEQ multiplex PCR, and TCRdb's table has in-frame clones only and misses some. The V and J calls and clone size come from that table; D and trimming were worked out from the DNA. The table has approximately 210,000 clones, 82% seen once. Sequencing was performed on peripheral blood. V usage is TRBV5-1 and J usage is TRBJ2-2; 9 bases line up with TRBD2. The sequence derives from a woman aged 40 to 55 with acute or convalescent COVID-19. CDR3 nucleotide sequence: TGCGCCAGCAGGGGTAGCGGGAGTATCGGGGAGCTGTTTTTT. It is translated as CASRGSGSIGELFF.